The 18 T cell receptor beta chains given below trace back to one sample, sequenced in a study of cytomegalovirus exposure and HLA in healthy donors. With 60 Vbeta and 13 Jbeta primers, the PCR was carried out. The data were produced by immunoSEQ multiplex PCR, yet TCRdb's version contains in-frame clones alone and is incomplete. The repertoire holds 160,000 or so clones, with 80% as singletons. The sequencing input was PBMCs. These receptors were obtained from a male donor in good health and CMV-seropositive.

This chain uses TRBV5-5 with TRBJ1-4, with 10 nucleotides matching TRBD1. Germline V gene data show CDR1 as SGHKS and CDR2 as YYEKEE (reference sequence). V lost 3 bases to trimming and J lost 7 bases; unmatched junction nucleotides: 15. This CDR3 spans 18 amino acids. The CDR3 nucleotides read TGTGCCAGCAGCTCGGTCCCGGGACAGGGGTTCGGCGGTGAAAAACTGTTTTTT. It encodes CASSSVPGQGFGGEKLFF.

This clone was recorded once. This chain links TRBV12-5 with TRBJ1-1, with D possibly TRBD1 on 6 matching bases. From germline, CDR1 is LGHNT and CDR2 FRNRAP. V lost 6 bases and J lost 1, with 15 bases in between. This CDR3 spans 15 amino acids. The CDR3 DNA sequence: TGTGCTAGTGGCAAAAACAGGGCTCCGAACACTGAAGCTTTCTTT. Its translation is CASGKNRAPNTEAFF.

This chain uses TRBV7-9 with TRBJ1-1, with 7 positions matching TRBD1. The CDR3 covers 15 residues. V trimming: 5 bases; J trimming: 4 bases; junction bases outside the gene matches: 10. CDR1 SEHNR and CDR2 FQNEAQ come from the germline V gene (reference sequence). Here the CDR3 reads CASSRTQGYGTEAFF. CDR3 bases: TGTGCCAGCAGCCGTACACAGGGGTACGGCACTGAAGCTTTCTTT. The full variable domain, completed using reference TRBV7-9 and TRBJ1-1, is DTGVSQNPRHKITKRGQNVTFRCDPISEHNRLYWYRQTLGQGPEFLTYFQNEAQLEKSRLLSDRFSAERPKGSFSTLEIQRTEQGDSAMYLCASSRTQGYGTEAFFGQGTRLTVV.

The rearrangement links TRBV28 to TRBJ1-1, with a weak D call TRBD1 (5 bases). V lost 6 bases to trimming and J lost 0 bases, with 11 bases between them. Germline-derived CDR1 and CDR2 are MDHEN and SYDVKM. The CDR3 is 14 residues long. Here the CDR3 reads CASSPGGMNTEAFF. CDR3 DNA sequence: TGTGCCAGCAGCCCCGGGGGGATGAACACTGAAGCTTTCTTT.

This chain uses TRBV27 with TRBJ1-5; D is possibly TRBD1 (6 bases). The germline V gene encodes CDR1 MNHEY and CDR2 SMNVEV (reference sequence). CDR3 length: 15 residues. Trimming took 5 bases from V and 4 from J, leaving 15 bases between them. CDR3 in amino acids: CASSVRGSSNQPQHF. CDR3 bases: TGTGCCAGCAGTGTCAGGGGATCGTCAAATCAGCCCCAGCATTTT.

The rearrangement links TRBV27 to TRBJ1-1; a weak D match, TRBD1 (5 bases). Trimming removed 6 bases at V and 9 bases at J, with 14 bases between. CDR3 length: 12 residues. Germline V gene lookup returns CDR1 MNHEY and CDR2 SMNVEV (reference sequence). CDR3 DNA sequence: TGTGCCAGCAGAAATGGAGGGGCTAAAGCTTTCTTT. Translation: CASRNGGAKAFF.

In DNA form, the CDR3 reads TGTGCCAGCAGCAAAGGTGGAGGGGGCGGCGAGACCCAGTACTTC. Residues: CASSKGGGGGETQYF. The V and J genes are TRBV11-3 and TRBJ2-5; D is perhaps TRBD1 (7 bases). This CDR3 is built from 15 residues. Germline values: CDR1 SGHNT, CDR2 YENEEA. The germline V and J ends were trimmed by 5 bases and 5 bases, with 18 bases remaining between them.

The rearrangement joins TRBV5-6 to TRBJ1-6; possibly TRBD1 for D (6 bases). Germline CDR1 and CDR2: SGHDT and YYEEEE. The CDR3 spans 15 residues. Between the trimmed V and J ends, which lost 4 bases and 9 bases, there was a span of 17 bases. CDR3 nucleotides: TGTGCCAGCAGCGCGGACAGCCTCGCCTCTTCACCCCTCCACTTT. Its translation is CASSADSLASSPLHF.

The chain has TRBV19 and TRBJ2-1; 9 bases agree with TRBD1. The CDR3 totals 15 residues. Per the germline V gene, CDR1 is LNHDA and CDR2 is SQIVND (reference sequence). With V trimmed by 3 bases and J by 4 bases, 4 bases remained unmatched. The CDR3 DNA reads TGTGCCAGTAGTATCCGGACAGGGGATTACAATGAGCAGTTCTTC. Protein product: CASSIRTGDYNEQFF.

The J gene is TRBJ2-1, the V gene TRBV7-9, with 7 bases fitting TRBD2. The CDR3 has 16 residues. Germline CDR1 and CDR2: SEHNR and FQNEAQ (reference sequence). V shed 2 bases, J shed 2 bases, and the junction held 6 bases outside the gene matches. CDR3 sequence: CASSLSRGITYNEQFF. DNA for the CDR3: TGTGCCAGCAGCTTATCGCGGGGGATCACCTACAATGAGCAGTTCTTC. The whole variable domain, filled in from reference TRBV7-9 and TRBJ2-1, reads DTGVSQNPRHKITKRGQNVTFRCDPISEHNRLYWYRQTLGQGPEFLTYFQNEAQLEKSRLLSDRFSAERPKGSFSTLEIQRTEQGDSAMYLCASSLSRGITYNEQFFGPGTRLTVL.

V gene TRBV28 combines with J gene TRBJ2-1; D possibly corresponds to TRBD2 (6 bases). V lost 2 bases, J lost 4 bases, and 15 bases lay in between. Per germline, CDR1 MDHEN and CDR2 SYDVKM. The CDR3 loop spans 16 amino acids. The CDR3 region has the DNA TGTGCCAGCAGTTTACGTTGGCGGGGCTTATACAATGAGCAGTTCTTC. It is translated as CASSLRWRGLYNEQFF.

This chain links TRBV5-1 with TRBJ1-1; D remains ambiguous. Germline V gene data show CDR1 as SGHRS and CDR2 as YFSETQ. Trimming stripped 0 bases from V and 2 bases from J, with 5 bases between. The CDR3 runs 13 residues. CDR3 DNA sequence: TGCGCCAGCAGCTTGGGACTCAACACTGAAGCTTTCTTT. It codes for CASSLGLNTEAFF.

This chain connects TRBV9 to TRBJ2-1, with a possible D match to TRBD2 (5 bases). The CDR3 loop spans 15 amino acids. Germline V gives CDR1 SGDLS, CDR2 YYNGEE. The V end was cut by 0 bases, the J end by 2 bases, with 9 bases between. The CDR3 here is CASSVGDGAYNEQFF. CDR3 DNA: TGTGCCAGCAGCGTAGGAGACGGGGCCTACAATGAGCAGTTCTTC.

J is TRBJ2-7 and V is TRBV6-4; 7 bases map to TRBD1. Germline V gene sequence: CDR1 MRHNA, CDR2 SNTAGT. CDR3 length: 16 amino acids. Germline trimming cut 0 bases from V and 2 bases from J; bases unmatched to any gene: 7. For the CDR3, the DNA is TGTGCCAGCAGTGACTCTGTCGGCCAGGGGGCCTACGAGCAGTACTTC. The encoded protein is CASSDSVGQGAYEQYF.

The chain uses TRBV19 and TRBJ1-1; 12 bases align to TRBD1. The CDR3 is made up of 17 amino acids. From germline, CDR1 is LNHDA and CDR2 SQIVND (reference sequence). V shed 7 bases, J shed 6 bases, and the junction held 15 bases outside the gene matches. The CDR3 sequence: CASTVINPGQGAPEAFF. In nucleotides, the CDR3 is TGTGCCAGTACCGTAATTAATCCGGGACAGGGGGCCCCTGAAGCTTTCTTT.

This clone was counted once. A junction end diverges from the germline sequence, so it may reflect a read error. DNA of the CDR3: TGTTCCAGCAGCTTGGGGGACAGGGCCGATCAGCCCCAGCATTTT. Its translation: CSSSLGDRADQPQHF. This sequence joins TRBV7-9 and TRBJ1-5; 9 positions agree with TRBD1. The CDR3 runs 15 residues. Germline CDR1 SEHNR, CDR2 FQNEAQ (reference sequence).

This chain links TRBV9 with TRBJ1-4; perhaps TRBD1 as D (5 bases). Trimming took off 0 bases at V and 3 bases at J, with 9 bases between the two ends. CDR1 SGDLS and CDR2 YYNGEE come from the germline V gene. The length of the CDR3 is 15 residues. CDR3 protein: CASSVGHRSNEKLFF. For the CDR3, the DNA is TGTGCCAGCAGCGTAGGACACAGGTCTAATGAAAAACTGTTTTTT.

This chain uses TRBV30 with TRBJ1-5; 8 bases map to TRBD1. Per the germline V gene, CDR1 is GTSNPN and CDR2 is SVGIG (reference sequence). The length of the CDR3 is 14 residues. V lost 0 bases and J lost 7; bases outside the gene matches: 5. The chain's CDR3 is CAWSVGTGGQPQHF. The CDR3, as DNA: TGTGCCTGGAGTGTAGGTACAGGGGGACAGCCCCAGCATTTT.